The clone carrying this T cell receptor (beta chain) has only one observation. The data are from a study of blood T cell repertoires in COVID-19. Across the whole study: Researchers got acute and convalescent COVID-19 samples from the United States, Italy and Spain.

The CDR3 is 15 residues long. Profiling relied on immunoSEQ multiplex PCR, and the TCRdb table lists in-frame clones only, not all of them. This sample yields some 90,000 clones, of which roughly 72% are seen a single time; 20% to 25% belongs to the top ten. The TCR originated in a woman aged 55-70 years in a cohort sampled during active or convalescent COVID-19. The rearrangement uses TRBV21-1 and TRBJ1-5; the table gives TRBD1 as D, unverified against the DNA. TRBV21-1 is labeled a pseudogene. The sequencing input was peripheral blood. The CDR3 spells CASSKGYRGNQPQHF. DNA for the CDR3: TGTGCCAGCAGCAAAGGGTACAGGGGGAATCAGCCCCAGCATTTT.